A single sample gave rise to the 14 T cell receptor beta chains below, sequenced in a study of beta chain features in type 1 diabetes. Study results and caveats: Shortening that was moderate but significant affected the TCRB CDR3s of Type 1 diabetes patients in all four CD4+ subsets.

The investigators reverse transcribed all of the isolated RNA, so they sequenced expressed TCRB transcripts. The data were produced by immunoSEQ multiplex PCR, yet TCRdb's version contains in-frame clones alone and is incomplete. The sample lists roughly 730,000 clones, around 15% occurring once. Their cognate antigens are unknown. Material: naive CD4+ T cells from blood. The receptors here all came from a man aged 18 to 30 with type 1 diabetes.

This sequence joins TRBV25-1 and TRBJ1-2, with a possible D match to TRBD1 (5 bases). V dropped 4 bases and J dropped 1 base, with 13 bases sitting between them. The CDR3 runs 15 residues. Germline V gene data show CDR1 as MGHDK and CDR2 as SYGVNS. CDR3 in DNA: TGTGCCAGCAGTGGCGGGACGGAAGTTAACTATGGCTACACCTTC. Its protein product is CASSGGTEVNYGYTF.

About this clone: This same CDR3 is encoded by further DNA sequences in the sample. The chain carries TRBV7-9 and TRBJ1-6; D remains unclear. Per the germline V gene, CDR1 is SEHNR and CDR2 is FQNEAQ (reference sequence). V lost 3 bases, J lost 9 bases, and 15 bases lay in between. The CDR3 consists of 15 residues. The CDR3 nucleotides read TGTGCCAGCAGCTTGGAGTCTGGGTATCGTTCACCCCTCCACTTT. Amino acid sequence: CASSLESGYRSPLHF.

This CDR3 reads CASSSGAPVSYGYTF. CDR3 nucleotide sequence: TGTGCCAGCAGTTCGGGCGCACCGGTGAGCTATGGCTACACCTTC. The rearrangement links TRBV28 to TRBJ1-2, with D uncertain. CDR1 is MDHEN, CDR2 SYDVKM, per germline. The CDR3 runs 15 residues. Trimming removed 4 bases at V and 4 bases at J, with 16 bases between.

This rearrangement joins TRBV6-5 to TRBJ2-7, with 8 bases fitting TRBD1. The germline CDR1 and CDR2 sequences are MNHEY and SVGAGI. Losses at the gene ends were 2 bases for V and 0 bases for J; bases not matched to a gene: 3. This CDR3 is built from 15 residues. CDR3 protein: CASSYRTGSSYEQYF. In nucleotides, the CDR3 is TGTGCCAGCAGTTACCGGACAGGGAGCTCCTACGAGCAGTACTTC.

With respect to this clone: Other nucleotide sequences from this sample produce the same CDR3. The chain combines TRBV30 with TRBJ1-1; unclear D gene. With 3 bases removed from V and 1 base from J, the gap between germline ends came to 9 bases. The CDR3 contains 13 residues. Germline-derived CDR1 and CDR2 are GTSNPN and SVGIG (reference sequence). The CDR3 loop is CAWSRDSNTEAFF. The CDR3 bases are TGTGCCTGGAGCCGGGATTCGAACACTGAAGCTTTCTTT.

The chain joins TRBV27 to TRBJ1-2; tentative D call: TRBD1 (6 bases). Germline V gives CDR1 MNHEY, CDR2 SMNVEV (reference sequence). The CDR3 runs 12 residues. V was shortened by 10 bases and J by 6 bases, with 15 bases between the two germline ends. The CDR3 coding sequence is TGTGCCACCTCGACAGGATCCCATGGCTACACCTTC. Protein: CATSTGSHGYTF.

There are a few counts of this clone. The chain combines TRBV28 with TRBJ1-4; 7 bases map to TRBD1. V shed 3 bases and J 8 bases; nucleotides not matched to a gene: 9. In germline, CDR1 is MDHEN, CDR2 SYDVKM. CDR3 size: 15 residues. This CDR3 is CASSFNRGLGEKLFF. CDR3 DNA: TGTGCCAGCAGTTTCAACAGGGGCCTTGGGGAAAAACTGTTTTTT.

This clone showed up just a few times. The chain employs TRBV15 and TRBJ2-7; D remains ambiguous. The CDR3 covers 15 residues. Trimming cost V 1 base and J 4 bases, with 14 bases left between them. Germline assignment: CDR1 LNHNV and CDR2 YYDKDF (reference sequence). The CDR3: CATSRAPPKSYEQYF. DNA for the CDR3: TGTGCCACCAGCAGAGCTCCCCCAAAATCATACGAGCAGTACTTC.

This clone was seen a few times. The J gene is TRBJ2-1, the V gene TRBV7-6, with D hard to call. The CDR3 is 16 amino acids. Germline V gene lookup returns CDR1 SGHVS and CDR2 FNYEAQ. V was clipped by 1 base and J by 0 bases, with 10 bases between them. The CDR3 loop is CASSLVGSSSYNEQFF. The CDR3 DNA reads TGTGCCAGCAGCTTAGTAGGCAGTAGCTCCTACAATGAGCAGTTCTTC.

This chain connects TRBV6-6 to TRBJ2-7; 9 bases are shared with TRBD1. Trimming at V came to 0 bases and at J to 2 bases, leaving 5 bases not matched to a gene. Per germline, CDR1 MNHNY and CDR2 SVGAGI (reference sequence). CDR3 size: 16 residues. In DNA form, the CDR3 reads TGTGCCAGCAGTTACTCCCGGGACAGGGTCGCCTACGAGCAGTACTTC. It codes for CASSYSRDRVAYEQYF.

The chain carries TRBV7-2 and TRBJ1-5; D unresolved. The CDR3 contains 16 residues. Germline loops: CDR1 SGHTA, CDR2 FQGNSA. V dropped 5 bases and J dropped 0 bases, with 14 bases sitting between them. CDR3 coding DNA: TGTGCCAGCAGCCAGAGGAACCCTAATAGCAATCAGCCCCAGCATTTT. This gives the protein CASSQRNPNSNQPQHF.

This CDR3 is CATLGTANTEAFF. DNA of the CDR3: TGTGCCACCCTAGGGACAGCGAACACTGAAGCTTTCTTT. The V and J genes are TRBV6-5 and TRBJ1-1; 7 positions match TRBD1. The CDR3 contains 13 residues. After removal of 10 bases from V and 1 base from J, the junction contained 6 bases not matched to a gene. Germline CDR1 is MNHEY and CDR2 is SVGAGI.

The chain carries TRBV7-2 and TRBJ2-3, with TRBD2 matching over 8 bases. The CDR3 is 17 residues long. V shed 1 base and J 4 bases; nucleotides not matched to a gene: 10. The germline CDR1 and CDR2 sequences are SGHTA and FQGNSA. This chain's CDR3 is CASSLGPNGGAADTQYF. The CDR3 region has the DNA TGTGCCAGCAGCTTAGGTCCCAACGGGGGGGCCGCAGATACGCAGTATTTT.

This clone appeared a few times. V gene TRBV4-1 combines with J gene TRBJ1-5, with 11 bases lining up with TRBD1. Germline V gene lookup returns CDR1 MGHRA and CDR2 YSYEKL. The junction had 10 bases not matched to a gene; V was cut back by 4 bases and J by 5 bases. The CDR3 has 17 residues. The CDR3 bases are TGCGCCAGCAGCCCGGGCCTAGGGACAGGGGGTCATCAGCCCCAGCATTTT. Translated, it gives CASSPGLGTGGHQPQHF.